This T cell receptor beta chain comes out of a study of TIL therapy for anti-PD-1-resistant metastatic lung cancer. Study background: Half of patients were current or former smokers. Tumors carried a median about 1.6 non-synonymous mutations per megabase. Study-level points and caveats: Compared with baseline intratumoral T cells, expanded TIL cultures were more clonal and less diverse (roughly 6.5% vs 31%). Patients were highly selected, enriched for treatment-naive, never-smoker and oncogene-addicted cases.

The time point denotes: pre-treatment sample, taken before nivolumab and TIL therapy. Tumor tissue came from excised metastases, mostly pleural nodules or supraclavicular lymph nodes. Trimming removed 1 base at V and 1 base at J, with 11 bases between. This CDR3 is built from 16 residues. The V gene's germline CDR1 is SEHNR and CDR2 FQNEAQ (reference sequence). The immunoSEQ assay was v3. The table came from immunoSEQ multiplex PCR; TCRdb's copy has only in-frame clones and leaves some out. This table holds around 6,000 clones, roughly 60% found once. This clone was seen more than once but under ten times. Its antigen is undetermined.

The genes are TRBV7-9 and TRBJ2-1; D is uncertain. The source of this sequence is a person between 25 and 80 years old with non-small cell lung cancer. The sequenced sample was tumor tissue, obtained at baseline. CDR3 region: CASSLEEVVSYNEQFF. The DNA of the CDR3 is TGTGCCAGCAGCTTAGAGGAAGTGGTATCCTACAATGAGCAGTTCTTC.